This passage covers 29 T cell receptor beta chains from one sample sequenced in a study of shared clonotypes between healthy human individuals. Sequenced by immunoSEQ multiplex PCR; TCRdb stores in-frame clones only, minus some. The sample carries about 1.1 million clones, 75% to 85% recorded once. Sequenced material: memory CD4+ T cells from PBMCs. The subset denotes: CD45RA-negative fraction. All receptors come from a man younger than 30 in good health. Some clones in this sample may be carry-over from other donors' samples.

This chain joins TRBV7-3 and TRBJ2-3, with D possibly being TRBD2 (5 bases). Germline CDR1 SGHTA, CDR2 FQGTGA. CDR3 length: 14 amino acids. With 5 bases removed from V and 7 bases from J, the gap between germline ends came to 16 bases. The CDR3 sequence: CASSPLGSSNTQYF. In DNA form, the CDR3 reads TGTGCCAGCAGCCCCCTAGGGTCTAGCAATACGCAGTATTTT.

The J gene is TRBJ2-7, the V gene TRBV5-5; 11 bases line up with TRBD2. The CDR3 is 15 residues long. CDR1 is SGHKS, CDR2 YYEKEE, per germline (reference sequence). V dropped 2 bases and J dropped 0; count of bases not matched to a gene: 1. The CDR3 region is CASSLTSGSSYEQYF. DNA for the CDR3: TGTGCCAGCAGCTTAACTAGCGGGAGCTCCTACGAGCAGTACTTC. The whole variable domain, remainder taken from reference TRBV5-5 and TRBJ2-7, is DAGVTQSPTHLIKTRGQQVTLRCSPISGHKSVSWYQQVLGQGPQFIFQYYEKEERGRGNFPDRFSARQFPNYSSELNVNALLLGDSALYLCASSLTSGSSYEQYFGPGTRLTVT.

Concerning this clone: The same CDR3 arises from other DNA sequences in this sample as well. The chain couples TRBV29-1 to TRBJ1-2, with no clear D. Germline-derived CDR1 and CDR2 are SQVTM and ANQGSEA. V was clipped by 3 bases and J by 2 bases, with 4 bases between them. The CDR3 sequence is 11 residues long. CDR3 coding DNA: TGCAGCGTTGAGGAAAACTATGGCTACACCTTC. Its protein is CSVEENYGYTF.

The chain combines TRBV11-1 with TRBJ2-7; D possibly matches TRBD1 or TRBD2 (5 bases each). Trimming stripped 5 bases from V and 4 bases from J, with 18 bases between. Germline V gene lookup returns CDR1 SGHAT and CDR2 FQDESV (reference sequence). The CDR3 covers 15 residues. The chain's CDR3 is CASSGWTRGVYEQYF. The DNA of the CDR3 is TGTGCCAGCAGCGGTTGGACACGGGGAGTGTACGAGCAGTACTTC.

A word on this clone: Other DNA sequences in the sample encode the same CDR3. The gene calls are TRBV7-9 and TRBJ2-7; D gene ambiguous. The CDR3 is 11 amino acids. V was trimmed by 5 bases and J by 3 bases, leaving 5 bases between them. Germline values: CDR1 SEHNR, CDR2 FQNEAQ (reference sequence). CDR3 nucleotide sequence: TGTGCCAGCAGCCTTAGCTACGAGCAGTACTTC. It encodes CASSLSYEQYF. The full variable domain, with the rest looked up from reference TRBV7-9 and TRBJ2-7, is DTGVSQNPRHKITKRGQNVTFRCDPISEHNRLYWYRQTLGQGPEFLTYFQNEAQLEKSRLLSDRFSAERPKGSFSTLEIQRTEQGDSAMYLCASSLSYEQYFGPGTRLTVT.

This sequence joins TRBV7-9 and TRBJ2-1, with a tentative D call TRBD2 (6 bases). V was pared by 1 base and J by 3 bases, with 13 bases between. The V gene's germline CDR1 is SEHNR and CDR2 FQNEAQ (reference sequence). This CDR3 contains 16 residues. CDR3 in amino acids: CASSLGAGSGYNEQFF. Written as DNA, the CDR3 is TGTGCCAGCAGCTTAGGGGCGGGATCAGGCTACAATGAGCAGTTCTTC. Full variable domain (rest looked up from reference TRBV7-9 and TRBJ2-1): DTGVSQNPRHKITKRGQNVTFRCDPISEHNRLYWYRQTLGQGPEFLTYFQNEAQLEKSRLLSDRFSAERPKGSFSTLEIQRTEQGDSAMYLCASSLGAGSGYNEQFFGPGTRLTVL.

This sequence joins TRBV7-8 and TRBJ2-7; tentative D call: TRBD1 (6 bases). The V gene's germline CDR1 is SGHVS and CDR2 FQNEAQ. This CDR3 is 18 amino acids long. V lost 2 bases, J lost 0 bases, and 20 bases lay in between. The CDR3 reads CASSLIPPTGVSSYEQYF. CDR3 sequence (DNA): TGTGCCAGCAGCTTAATCCCTCCGACAGGCGTCAGCTCCTACGAGCAGTACTTC.

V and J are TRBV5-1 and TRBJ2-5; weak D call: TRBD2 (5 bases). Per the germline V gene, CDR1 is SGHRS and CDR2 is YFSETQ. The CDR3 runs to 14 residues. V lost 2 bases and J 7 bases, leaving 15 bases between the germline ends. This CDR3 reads CASSFPSSRGTQYF. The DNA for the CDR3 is TGCGCCAGCAGCTTTCCCTCCTCTCGGGGGACCCAGTACTTC.

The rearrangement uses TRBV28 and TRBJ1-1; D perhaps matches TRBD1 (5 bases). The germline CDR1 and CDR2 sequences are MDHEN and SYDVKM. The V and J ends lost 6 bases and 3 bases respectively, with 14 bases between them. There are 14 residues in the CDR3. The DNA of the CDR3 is TGTGCCAGCAGGACCCCGGGGGGGTACACTGAAGCTTTCTTT. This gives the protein CASRTPGGYTEAFF.

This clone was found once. The CDR3 bases are TGTGCCAGCAGCTTGAAGTCGGGAGCAGATACGCAGTATTTT. Translated: CASSLKSGADTQYF. This chain joins TRBV5-4 and TRBJ2-3; a possible D gene is TRBD2 (6 bases). This CDR3 contains 14 residues. CDR1 SGHNT and CDR2 YYREEE come from the germline V gene (reference sequence). Trimming left V 1 base short and J 4 bases short, with 10 bases between.

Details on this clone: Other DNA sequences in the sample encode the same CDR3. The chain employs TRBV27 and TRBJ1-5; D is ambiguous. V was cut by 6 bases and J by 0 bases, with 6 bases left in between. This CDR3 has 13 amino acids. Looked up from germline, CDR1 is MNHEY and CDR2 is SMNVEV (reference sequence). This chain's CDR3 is CASSRYSNQPQHF. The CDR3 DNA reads TGTGCCAGCAGCCGTTATAGCAATCAGCCCCAGCATTTT.

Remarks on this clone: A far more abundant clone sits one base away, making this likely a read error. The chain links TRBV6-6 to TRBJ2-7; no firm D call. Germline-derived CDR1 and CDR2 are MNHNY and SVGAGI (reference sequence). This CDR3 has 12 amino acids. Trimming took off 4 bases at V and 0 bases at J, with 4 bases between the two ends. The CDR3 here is CASSFSSYEQYF. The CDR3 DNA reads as TGTGCCAGCAGTTTCAGCTCCTACGAGCAGTACTTC.

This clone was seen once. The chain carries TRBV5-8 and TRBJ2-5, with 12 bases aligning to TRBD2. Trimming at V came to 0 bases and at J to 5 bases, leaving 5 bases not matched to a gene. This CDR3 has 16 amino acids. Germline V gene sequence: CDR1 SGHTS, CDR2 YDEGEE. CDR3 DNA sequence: TGTGCCAGCAGCTTGGGACTAGCGGGAGAACCGGAGACCCAGTACTTC. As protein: CASSLGLAGEPETQYF. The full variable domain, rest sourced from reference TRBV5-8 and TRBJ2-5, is EAGVTQSPTHLIKTRGQQATLRCSPISGHTSVYWYQQALGLGLQFLLWYDEGEERNRGNFPPRFSGRQFPNYSSELNVNALELEDSALYLCASSLGLAGEPETQYFGPGTRLLVL.

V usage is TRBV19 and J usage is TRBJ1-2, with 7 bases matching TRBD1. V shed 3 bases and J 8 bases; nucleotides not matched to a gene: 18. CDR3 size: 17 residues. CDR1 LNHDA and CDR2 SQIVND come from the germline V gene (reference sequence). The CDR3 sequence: CASSIREEGGVFIGYTF. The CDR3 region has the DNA TGTGCCAGTAGTATTCGGGAGGAAGGGGGCGTTTTCATCGGCTACACCTTC.

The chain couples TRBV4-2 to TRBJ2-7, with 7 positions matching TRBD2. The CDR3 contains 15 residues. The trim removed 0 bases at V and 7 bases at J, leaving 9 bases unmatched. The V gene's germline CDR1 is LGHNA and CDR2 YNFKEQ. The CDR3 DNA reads TGTGCCAGCAGCCAAGACCCGGGGGAGGGGAGGGAGCAGTACTTC. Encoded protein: CASSQDPGEGREQYF.

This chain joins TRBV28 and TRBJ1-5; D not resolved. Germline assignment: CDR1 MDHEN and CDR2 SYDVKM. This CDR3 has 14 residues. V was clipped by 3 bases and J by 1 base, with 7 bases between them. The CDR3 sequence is CASSFARSNQPQHF. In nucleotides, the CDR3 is TGTGCCAGCAGTTTTGCCAGGAGCAATCAGCCCCAGCATTTT.

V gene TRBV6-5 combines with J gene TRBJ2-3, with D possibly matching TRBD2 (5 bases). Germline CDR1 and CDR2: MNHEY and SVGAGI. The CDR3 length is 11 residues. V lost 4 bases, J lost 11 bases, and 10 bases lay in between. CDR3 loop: CASSFGGQQYF. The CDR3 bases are TGTGCCAGCAGTTTCGGCGGGCAGCAGTATTTT.

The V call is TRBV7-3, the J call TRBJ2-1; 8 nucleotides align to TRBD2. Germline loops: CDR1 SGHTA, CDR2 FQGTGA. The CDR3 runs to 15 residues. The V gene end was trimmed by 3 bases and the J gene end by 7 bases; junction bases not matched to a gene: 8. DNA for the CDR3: TGTGCCAGCAGCTTTGGGGGTAGCGGGATTAATGAGCAGTTCTTC. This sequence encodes CASSFGGSGINEQFF. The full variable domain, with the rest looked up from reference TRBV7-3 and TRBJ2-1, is GAGVSQTPSNKVTEKGKYVELRCDPISGHTALYWYRQSLGQGPEFLIYFQGTGAADDSGLPNDRFFAVRPEGSVSTLKIQRTERGDSAVYLCASSFGGSGINEQFFGPGTRLTVL.

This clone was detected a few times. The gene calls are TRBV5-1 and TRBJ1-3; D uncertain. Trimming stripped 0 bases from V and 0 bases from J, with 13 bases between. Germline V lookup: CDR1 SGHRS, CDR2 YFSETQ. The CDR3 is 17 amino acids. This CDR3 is CASSLAGSSSSGNTIYF. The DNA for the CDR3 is TGCGCCAGCAGCTTGGCCGGGTCTTCGAGCTCTGGAAACACCATATATTTT.

The CDR3 sequence: CASAYHVEQFF. In nucleotides, the CDR3 is TGTGCCAGCGCCTACCACGTTGAGCAGTTCTTC. V usage is TRBV27 and J usage is TRBJ2-1; no firm D call. Per germline, CDR1 MNHEY and CDR2 SMNVEV (reference sequence). The CDR3 is 11 residues long. V gave up 8 bases and J gave up 9 bases, with 11 bases separating them.

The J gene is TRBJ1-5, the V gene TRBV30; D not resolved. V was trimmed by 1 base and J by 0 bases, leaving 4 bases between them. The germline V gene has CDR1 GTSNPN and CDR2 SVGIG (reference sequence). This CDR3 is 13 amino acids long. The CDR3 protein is CAWSAYSNQPQHF. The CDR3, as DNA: TGTGCCTGGAGTGCCTATAGCAATCAGCCCCAGCATTTT.

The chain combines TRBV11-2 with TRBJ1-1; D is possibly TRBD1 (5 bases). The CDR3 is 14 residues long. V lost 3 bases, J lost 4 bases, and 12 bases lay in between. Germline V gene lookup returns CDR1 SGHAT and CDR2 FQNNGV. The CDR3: CASSFRGESTEAFF. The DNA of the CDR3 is TGTGCCAGCAGCTTCCGGGGGGAAAGCACTGAAGCTTTCTTT.

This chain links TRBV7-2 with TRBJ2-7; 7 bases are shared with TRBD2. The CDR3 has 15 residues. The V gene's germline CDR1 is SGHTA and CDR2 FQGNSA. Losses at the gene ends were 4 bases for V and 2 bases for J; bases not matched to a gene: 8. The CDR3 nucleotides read TGTGCCAGCAGCTCGGAGGCGGGAGTAGCCTACGAGCAGTACTTC. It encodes CASSSEAGVAYEQYF.

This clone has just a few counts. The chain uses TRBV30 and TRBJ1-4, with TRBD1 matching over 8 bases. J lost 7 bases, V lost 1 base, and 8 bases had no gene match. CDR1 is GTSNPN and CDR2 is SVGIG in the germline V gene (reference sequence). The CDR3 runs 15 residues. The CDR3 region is CAWSAVNRGVEKLFF. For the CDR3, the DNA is TGTGCCTGGAGTGCGGTTAACAGGGGGGTTGAAAAACTGTTTTTT.

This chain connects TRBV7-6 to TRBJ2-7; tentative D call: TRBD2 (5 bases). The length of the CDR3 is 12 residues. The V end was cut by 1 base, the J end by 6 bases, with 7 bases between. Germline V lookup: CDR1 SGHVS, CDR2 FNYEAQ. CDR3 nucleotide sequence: TGTGCCAGCAGCTTAGGAGGGCTCGAGCAGTACTTC. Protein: CASSLGGLEQYF.

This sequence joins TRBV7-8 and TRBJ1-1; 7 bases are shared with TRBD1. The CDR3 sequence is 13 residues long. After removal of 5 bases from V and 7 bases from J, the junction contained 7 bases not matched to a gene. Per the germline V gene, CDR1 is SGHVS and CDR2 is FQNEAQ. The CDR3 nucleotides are TGTGCCAGCAGCGGAATTACAGGGGATGAAGCTTTCTTT. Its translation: CASSGITGDEAFF.

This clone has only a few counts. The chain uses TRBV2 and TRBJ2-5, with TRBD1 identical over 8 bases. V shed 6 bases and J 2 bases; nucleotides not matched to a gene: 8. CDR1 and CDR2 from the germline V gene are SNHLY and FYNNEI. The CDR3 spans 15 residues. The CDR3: CASSATGAIQETQYF. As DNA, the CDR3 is TGTGCCAGCAGCGCGACAGGGGCTATACAAGAGACCCAGTACTTC.

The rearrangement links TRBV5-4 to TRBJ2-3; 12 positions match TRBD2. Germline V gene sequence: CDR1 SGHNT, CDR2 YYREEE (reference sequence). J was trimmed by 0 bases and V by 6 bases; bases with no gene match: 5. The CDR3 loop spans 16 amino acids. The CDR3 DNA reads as TGTGCCAGCACCGAAGGACTAGCGGGAAGCACAGATACGCAGTATTTT. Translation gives CASTEGLAGSTDTQYF.

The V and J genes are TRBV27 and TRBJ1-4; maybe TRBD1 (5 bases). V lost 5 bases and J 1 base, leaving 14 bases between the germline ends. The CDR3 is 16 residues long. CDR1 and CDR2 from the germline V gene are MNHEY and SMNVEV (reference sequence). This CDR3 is CASSPNSQGTNEKLFF. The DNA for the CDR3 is TGTGCCAGCAGTCCCAATTCCCAGGGAACTAATGAAAAACTGTTTTTT.